These 10 T cell receptor beta chains originate from one sample sequenced in a study of blood T cell repertoires in COVID-19. This table comes from immunoSEQ multiplex PCR, and its TCRdb copy is limited to in-frame clones, with some not included. The sample lists about 150,000 clones, roughly nine tenths occurring once. Sequencing was carried out using peripheral blood. Receptors were obtained from a man aged 18 to 30 with COVID-19, enrolled during active disease.

The genes are TRBV19 and TRBJ2-1; 13 bases map to TRBD2. The junction had 12 bases not matched to a gene; V was cut back by 2 bases and J by 8 bases. The CDR3 covers 18 residues. CDR1 and CDR2 from the germline V gene are LNHDA and SQIVND (reference sequence). The CDR3 sequence is CASSIRTSGSRLIYEQFF. The CDR3 DNA reads as TGTGCCAGTAGTATACGGACTAGCGGGAGTCGTCTAATCTATGAGCAGTTCTTC. Filled out from reference TRBV19 and TRBJ2-1, the complete variable domain reads DGGITQSPKYLFRKEGQNVTLSCEQNLNHDAMYWYRQDPGQGLRLIYYSQIVNDFQKGDIAEGYSVSREKKESFPLTVTSAQKNPTAFYLCASSIRTSGSRLIYEQFFGPGTRLTVL.

This chain uses TRBV10-3 with TRBJ1-1; D might be TRBD1 (5 bases). This CDR3 has 11 amino acids. The V and J ends lost 6 bases and 9 bases respectively, with 11 bases between them. Per the germline V gene, CDR1 is ENHRY and CDR2 is SYGVKD. CDR3 nucleotide sequence: TGTGCCATCAGCGCAGGGAGGAAAGCTTTCTTT. This encodes CAISAGRKAFF.

The rearrangement links TRBV11-2 to TRBJ2-5, with a possible D match to TRBD2 (6 bases). V was trimmed by 6 bases and J by 2 bases, leaving 10 bases between them. The CDR3 extends over 13 amino acids. In germline, CDR1 is SGHAT, CDR2 FQNNGV. Here the CDR3 DNA reads TGTGCCAGCAGACGGGGGATTCAAGAGACCCAGTACTTC. Protein product: CASRRGIQETQYF. The full variable domain, with the rest looked up from reference TRBV11-2 and TRBJ2-5, is EAGVAQSPRYKIIEKRQSVAFWCNPISGHATLYWYQQILGQGPKLLIQFQNNGVVDDSQLPKDRFSAERLKGVDSTLKIQPAKLEDSAVYLCASRRGIQETQYFGPGTRLLVL.

The rearrangement uses TRBV3-1 (or the pseudogene TRBV3-2) and TRBJ2-6; D is possibly TRBD2 (7 bases). The germline V gene encodes CDR1 LGHDT and CDR2 YNNKEL (reference sequence). The V and J ends lost 1 base and 2 bases respectively, with 24 bases between them. The CDR3 length is 21 residues. The DNA of the CDR3 is TGTGCCAGCAGCCAAGTACCTATTCGGGTTAGGGGGGGAGCTGGGGCCAACGTCCTGACTTTC. Translated, it gives CASSQVPIRVRGGAGANVLTF.

V gene TRBV29-1 combines with J gene TRBJ1-3; TRBD1 matches at 7 bases. This CDR3 spans 15 amino acids. The trim removed 3 bases at V and 1 base at J, leaving 6 bases unmatched. Germline CDR1 is SQVTM and CDR2 is ANQGSEA. The CDR3 loop is CSVDTGEGSGNTIYF. The CDR3 DNA is TGCAGCGTTGATACAGGGGAAGGGTCTGGAAACACCATATATTTT.

The chain joins TRBV19 to TRBJ1-2; TRBD1 matches 7 bases. Germline values: CDR1 LNHDA, CDR2 SQIVND (reference sequence). This CDR3 has 11 residues. The V gene end was trimmed by 11 bases and the J gene end by 4 bases; junction bases not matched to a gene: 4. The CDR3 bases are TGTGCCTCCCGGGACAGCTATGGCTACACCTTC. Translation gives CASRDSYGYTF. The full variable domain, in which reference TRBV19 and TRBJ1-2 provide the parts outside the CDR3, is DGGITQSPKYLFRKEGQNVTLSCEQNLNHDAMYWYRQDPGQGLRLIYYSQIVNDFQKGDIAEGYSVSREKKESFPLTVTSAQKNPTAFYLCASRDSYGYTFGSGTRLTVV.

The gene calls are TRBV4-3 and TRBJ1-2; D call uncertain. Trimming stripped 0 bases from V and 0 bases from J, with 11 bases between. Looked up from germline, CDR1 is LGHNA and CDR2 is YSLEER. CDR3 length: 16 residues. The CDR3 spells CASSQDRIAANYGYTF. The CDR3 nucleotides are TGCGCCAGCAGCCAAGATCGGATCGCGGCTAACTATGGCTACACCTTC.

CDR3 in amino acids: CASSLAGQGAKETQYF. As DNA, the CDR3 is TGTGCCAGCAGCTTGGCGGGACAGGGGGCCAAAGAGACCCAGTACTTC. V gene TRBV5-4 combines with J gene TRBJ2-5, with TRBD1 matching over 12 bases. This CDR3 contains 16 residues. Germline CDR1 SGHNT, CDR2 YYREEE (reference sequence). Trimming took 0 bases from V and 3 from J; bases not matched to a gene: 3.

The chain uses TRBV19 and TRBJ1-2, with 8 positions matching TRBD1. From germline, CDR1 is LNHDA and CDR2 SQIVND (reference sequence). The CDR3 totals 16 residues. Germline trimming cut 6 bases from V and 5 bases from J; bases unmatched to any gene: 14. The CDR3 nucleotides are TGTGCCAGTAGGGTTCGGTCAGCTCAGGGGGCATATGGCTACACCTTC. Amino acid sequence: CASRVRSAQGAYGYTF. The entire variable domain, with the rest obtained from reference TRBV19 and TRBJ1-2, is as follows: DGGITQSPKYLFRKEGQNVTLSCEQNLNHDAMYWYRQDPGQGLRLIYYSQIVNDFQKGDIAEGYSVSREKKESFPLTVTSAQKNPTAFYLCASRVRSAQGAYGYTFGSGTRLTVV.

This clone appeared a few times. This sequence joins TRBV4-3 and TRBJ2-4, with 10 bases matching TRBD1. The CDR3 contains 15 residues. The V gene end was trimmed by 5 bases and the J gene end by 6 bases; junction bases not matched to a gene: 7. CDR1 is LGHNA and CDR2 is YSLEER in the germline V gene. The CDR3 DNA reads TGCGCCAGCAGCTTCGACAGGGGGCACCGAAACATTCAGTACTTC. It is translated as CASSFDRGHRNIQYF.